What follows are 2 T cell receptor beta chains derived from one specimen sequenced in a study of blood T cells in healthy people across ages. A J-beta primer mix and a sample-barcoded 5' primer were used in a second PCR of about 6 to 12 cycles. TCRdb re-analysed the 5' RACE reads in MiXCR, keeping a single row per CDR3 protein. The profile shows some 1.1 million distinct CDR3 sequences, around two fifths of them singletons. Sequences were obtained from blood. Every receptor here comes from a young man in good health.

The rearrangement joins TRBV18 to TRBJ1-4; TRBD1 might be the D (5 bases). CDR3 length: 15 amino acids. V was cut by 2 bases and J by 6 bases, with 13 bases left in between. Germline loops: CDR1 KGHSH, CDR2 LQKENI. The CDR3: CASSPDAGADEKLFF. The CDR3 DNA reads TGTGCCAGCTCACCAGACGCCGGGGCGGATGAAAAACTGTTTTTT.

This clonotype was detected only a few times. The CDR3 loop reads CSGKTGGNTEAFF. Written as DNA, the CDR3 is TGCAGCGGAAAGACAGGGGGTAACACTGAAGCTTTCTTT. The V and J genes are TRBV29-1 and TRBJ1-1; 9 bases line up with TRBD1. Germline V gives CDR1 SQVTM, CDR2 ANQGSEA. The CDR3 loop spans 13 amino acids. J lost 2 bases, V lost 7 bases, and 5 bases had no gene match.